This T cell receptor (beta chain) derives from a study of T cells in Graves' hyperthyroidism and ophthalmopathy. This clonotype occurred many times. TCR beta CDR3 regions were amplified from RNA transcripts. The TCR CDR3 first-round RT-PCR relied on the HTBI primer set. TCRdb ran MiXCR on the multiplex PCR reads and lists one entry per CDR3 protein. The sample yields around 600,000 distinct CDR3 sequences, about a sixth seen once. V gave up 5 bases and J gave up 3 bases, with 13 bases separating them. The CDR3 is 14 residues long. Germline-derived CDR1 and CDR2 are KGHSH and LQKENI. Material for sequencing was blood. The chain employs TRBV18 and TRBJ1-2; perhaps TRBD1 as D (5 bases). The clonotype originates from a woman in her thirties or forties with Graves' ophthalmopathy. CDR3 sequence (DNA): TGTGCCAGCTCAACCAGGAGGGACTACTATGGCTACACCTTC. Residues: CASSTRRDYYGYTF.